The clone carrying this TCR beta chain was seen more than once but under ten times. Germline CDR1 reads LNHDA; CDR2 reads SQIVND (reference sequence). The CDR3 loop spans 14 amino acids. The V and J ends lost 5 bases and 5 bases respectively, with 12 bases between them. This record belongs to a study of blood T cell repertoires in COVID-19. As for the study in general: From T cells, B-cell-depleted T cells, or PBMCs came the material, which was cDNA or gDNA.

Produced via immunoSEQ multiplex PCR; TCRdb's table is partial and in-frame only. The data hold 200,000 to 300,000 clones, with 86% observed a single time. Sequenced: peripheral blood. The chain couples TRBV19 to TRBJ2-2; D is uncertain. The TCR comes from a man aged 80 or over with acute or convalescent COVID-19. The CDR3 nucleotides are TGTGCCAGTAGTTTGGCCCTAGGTACCGGGGAGCTGTTTTTT. Its translation: CASSLALGTGELFF.